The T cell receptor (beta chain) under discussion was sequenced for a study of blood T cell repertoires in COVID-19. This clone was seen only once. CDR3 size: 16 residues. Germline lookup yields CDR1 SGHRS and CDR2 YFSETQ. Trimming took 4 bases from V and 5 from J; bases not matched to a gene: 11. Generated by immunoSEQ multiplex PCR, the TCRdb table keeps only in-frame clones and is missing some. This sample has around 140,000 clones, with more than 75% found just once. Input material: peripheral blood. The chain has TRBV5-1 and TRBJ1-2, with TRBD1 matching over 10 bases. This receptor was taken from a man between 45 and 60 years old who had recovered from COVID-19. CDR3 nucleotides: TGCGCCAGCAGCCCGGGGACAGGGGAGGATTTTTATGGCTACACCTTC. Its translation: CASSPGTGEDFYGYTF.